The 8 T cell receptor beta chains in this list originate from one sample, sequenced in a study of cytomegalovirus exposure and HLA in healthy donors (dated by TCRdb to about 2017). Libraries were built with the immunoSEQ multiplex PCR assay. For the multiplex PCR, a mixture combining 60 forward primers for TCR Vbeta segments and 13 reverse primers for TCR Jbeta segments was used. TCRdb limited this immuneACCESS table to in-frame rearrangements with V and J called. A share of clones is missing; checked studies link under half to unresolved V genes, and the rest is unexplained. The sample table contains some 130,000 clones; only one count was recorded for around 80% of them. In total, the top ten clones hold about 7% of the sample. The sequencing input was PBMCs. The receptors here all came from a man aged 40-49 years in good health and CMV-seropositive.

For the CDR3, the DNA is TGTGCCAGCAGTAGCGACAGGGGTGGCAAAAACATTCAGTACTTC. Residues: CASSSDRGGKNIQYF. The chain combines TRBV27 with TRBJ2-4; 8 nucleotides match TRBD1. V shed 5 bases, J shed 3 bases, and the junction held 6 bases outside the gene matches. Germline loops: CDR1 MNHEY, CDR2 SMNVEV (reference sequence). CDR3 length: 15 residues.

This sequence joins TRBV4-1 and TRBJ1-1; a weak D match, TRBD1 (5 bases). Trimming removed 2 bases from V and 6 bases from J, with 16 bases in between. Germline loops: CDR1 MGHRA, CDR2 YSYEKL. This CDR3 has 15 amino acids. The CDR3 DNA follows: TGCGCCAGCAGCCAAACCCAGACAGCAATCCCTGAAGCTTTCTTT. Residues: CASSQTQTAIPEAFF.

The J gene is TRBJ2-3, the V gene TRBV19, with D tentatively TRBD2 (6 bases). Trimming removed 7 bases at V and 3 bases at J, with 11 bases between. Germline values: CDR1 LNHDA, CDR2 SQIVND (reference sequence). This CDR3 has 13 residues. CDR3 coding DNA: TGTGCCAGTACTCCGCGGGAAACAGATACGCAGTATTTT. This sequence encodes CASTPRETDTQYF.

The chain recombines TRBV18 with TRBJ1-1; D is uncertain. CDR1 and CDR2 (germline): KGHSH, LQKENI. The CDR3 runs 13 residues. The V gene lost 4 bases and the J gene lost 1 base, with 7 bases spanning the gap. The CDR3 loop is CASSRGTNTEAFF. The CDR3 nucleotides are TGTGCCAGCTCACGAGGCACGAACACTGAAGCTTTCTTT.

V and J are TRBV4-2 and TRBJ2-3; 7 bases fit TRBD2. V trimming: 0 bases; J trimming: 0 bases; junction bases outside the gene matches: 9. The CDR3 sequence is 18 residues long. CDR1 is LGHNA and CDR2 is YNFKEQ in the germline V gene. In DNA form, the CDR3 reads TGTGCCAGCAGCCAAGATGTTAGGACGGGGGGAAGCACAGATACGCAGTATTTT. Translating it yields CASSQDVRTGGSTDTQYF.

This clone was detected once. Sequence at one end of the junction differs from germline and may be a read error. This sequence joins TRBV7-2 and TRBJ1-5; D remains unclear. Per germline, CDR1 SGHTA and CDR2 FQGNSA. The CDR3 has 12 residues. The CDR3 is CASSLALQPQHF. CDR3 DNA sequence: TGTGCCAGCAGCCTAGCCCTTCAGCCCCAGCATTTT.

The rearrangement joins TRBV18 to TRBJ1-1; D gene uncertain. Per germline, CDR1 KGHSH and CDR2 LQKENI. The CDR3 consists of 13 residues. Trimming left V 6 bases short and J 6 bases short, with 14 bases between. The CDR3, as DNA: TGTGCCAGCTCTGTCCGGGTGAGCTCTGAAGCTTTCTTT. Protein: CASSVRVSSEAFF.

V gene TRBV10-2 combines with J gene TRBJ1-5, with D uncertain. Germline V CDR1 and CDR2: WSHSY, SAAADI. Trimming took 6 bases from V and 5 from J, leaving 11 bases between them. The CDR3 is 13 amino acids. CDR3 loop: CASRRRRDQPQHF. CDR3 in DNA: TGCGCCAGCAGGCGCAGGAGGGATCAGCCCCAGCATTTT.